The following is a T cell receptor (beta chain) sequence with its context. As yet, its antigen is unknown. This entry is derived from a study of breast tumors, draining lymph nodes, adjacent tissues. General study results and limits: Compared with basal-like, luminal-like tumors shared significantly more repertoire with nontumor tissue. Findings are consistent with lymph node origin and intratumoral expansion of most tumor T cells. Data only fit, rather than demonstrated, lymph node origin of most tumor T cells. Tumor TCR diversity was below lymph nodes but above nontumor tissue.

One entry per CDR3 protein, called by TCRdb with MiXCR from the multiplex PCR reads. Seen here are around 130,000 distinct CDR3 sequences, 21% observed once, and the top ten hold 2.2%. CDR3 length: 17 amino acids. The germline V gene encodes CDR1 LNHDA and CDR2 SQIVND (reference sequence). V lost 5 bases and J lost 3, with 20 bases in between. Breast cancer patients provided tissue from their axillary draining lymph nodes. V gene TRBV19 combines with J gene TRBJ2-4; the D gene is possibly TRBD1 (8 bases). The receptor comes from a female donor with breast cancer. Some clones in this sample may be carry-over from other donors' samples. Specimen: axillary lymph node tissue. As DNA, the CDR3 is TGTGCCAGTAGTCCCGGACAGGGAGGGCCTAACAAAAACATTCAGTACTTC. Protein: CASSPGQGGPNKNIQYF.